This T cell receptor beta chain was found in a study of T-cell reconstitution after alpha-beta-depleted transplantation in children (dated by TCRdb to the mid-2010s). About the investigation overall: Using TCR repertoire profiling, the study followed T-cell immune reconstitution in a quantitative way in children after TCRalphabeta/CD19-depleted allogeneic hematopoietic cell transplantation.

The receptor library was made with PCR. Instrument used: Illumina HiSeq 2500. TCR library preparation used molecular barcoding, with unique molecular identifiers applied to normalize quantification of the TCRbeta repertoire. The raw public data were reprocessed by TCRdb itself: fastp quality trimming at Q25, MiXCR clonotype calling, in-frame beta chains only. Duplicate CDR3 protein sequences are folded into a single record with the most common DNA and genes. Present in this sample are approximately 350,000 distinct CDR3 sequences, 13% of which were seen just once. Roughly 4.5% of the sample is in the top ten clones. A few counts support this clonotype. Its antigen is not yet known. No base quality information exists; no much larger clone differs at one position. CDR1 and CDR2, looked up from the germline V gene, are SGHRS and YFSETQ. Including cysteine and phenylalanine, the CDR3 has 15 amino acids. Only the CDR3 DNA is retained, 45 bases long and in frame from the first base. Relative to germline, V is 4 bases shorter and J is 6 bases shorter, with 14 bases between their ends.

The chain uses TRBV5-1 and TRBJ1-6; the D gene lacks a confident call. The sample consisted of PBMCs, taken from the stem cell graft. The receptor's source is a human donor who donated a stem cell graft to a child with Fanconi anemia. The CDR3 protein is CASSPDGPPNSPLHF. Here is the DNA: TGCGCCAGCAGCCCCGATGGGCCCCCTAATTCACCCCTCCACTTT. The full variable domain, with segments outside the CDR3 supplied by the reference TRBV5-1 and TRBJ1-6 proteins, appears as KAGVTQTPRYLIKTRGQQVTLSCSPISGHRSVSWYQQTPGQGLQFLFEYFSETQRNKGNFPGRFSGRQFSNSRSEMNVSTLELGDSALYLCASSPDGPPNSPLHFGNGTRLTVT.